Here is one T cell receptor beta chain with its context. In this sample, this clonotype turned up many times. What this receptor recognizes is not known. No quality values exist for individual bases; no much larger clone is one base distant. Amplification of TCR beta CDR3 regions was carried out from RNA transcripts. A first-round RT-PCR of the TCR CDR3 used the HTBI primer set with the Qiagen OneStep RT-PCR kit. Libraries were constructed in a second round of multiplex PCR, after which size selection and purification were carried out. The libraries were sequenced on an Illumina HiSeq2000 using paired-end 100 bp reads. Under the source paper's analysis protocol: SOAPnuke was used to process the raw data, removing reads that contained adapters or uncalled bases, had a mean Phred below 15, or lacked an exact match to the constant primer or identifier. High-quality paired reads were merged with COPE v1.2.5, and unique nucleotide sequences were defined as clonotypes. Clonotypes were aligned to IMGT TRBV, TRBD and TRBJ reference segments using MiTCR v1.1. The analysis included only V-J combinations with a frequency above 0.0001, which together covered more than 99% of the repertoires. A TCS score was defined as the ratio of F50 (clonal expansion) to E x V (chaos), with BLOSUM62-based TCRdist applied between CDR3 peptides within each V-J. Welch's t-statistics and random forest reduced fewer than 600 V-J features to some 14, which were used in a naive Bayes classifier (R e1071). The raw public data were reprocessed by TCRdb itself: fastp quality trimming at Q25, MiXCR clonotype calling, in-frame beta chains only. Each record represents a unique CDR3 protein, reported with the most common genes and DNA among its rows. The V and J calls were determined by TCRdb, not by the authors. This sample has fewer than 650,000 distinct CDR3 sequences in its table, and 12% to 15% of those were observed once. Approximately 13% of the sample goes to the ten largest clones.

The data originate from a study of T cells in Graves' hyperthyroidism and ophthalmopathy (dated by TCRdb to between 2018 and 2021). Describing the broader study: Peripheral blood samples were taken at the time of initial diagnosis, prior to any treatment. To identify TCR V-J signatures that set the groups apart, the researchers used a discovery cohort of about a hundred patients, made up of some 41 with Graves' ophthalmopathy and 57 with stable Graves' hyperthyroidism. An independent validation cohort of 18 to 20 hyperthyroidism patients and approximately 16 patients who later progressed to ophthalmopathy tested prospective prediction of ophthalmopathy. The 90 to 100 discovery patients were randomly split 7:3 into training and test sets. Thyroid tissue and blood T-cell repertoires from roughly six Graves' hyperthyroidism patients were also compared in the study. Once sampling was done, hyperthyroidism patients were given methimazole at a starting dose of 30 mg daily, whereas ophthalmopathy patients were given high-dose intravenous methylprednisolone. According to the paper, TCR Vbeta CDR3 sequencing was carried out on around 140 peripheral blood samples, which came from under 50 ophthalmopathy, 70 to 80 hyperthyroidism and approximately 17 progressor patients.

Overall study results and their limits: Sample size was not statistically predetermined, and blinding of investigators to group allocation was not performed. A 13 V-J signature model separated ophthalmopathy from stable hyperthyroidism, with around 90% sensitivity and 81% to 83% specificity in cross-validation and 80%/75% in testing. Most expanded thyroid clonotypes (frequency above 0.001) were also found in blood, which suggests that blood repertoires may mirror thyroid immune responses. In validation, progression to ophthalmopathy was predicted by the model with 65% to 71% sensitivity and 72% to 85% specificity, a median of roughly 6 months before onset.

Graves' hyperthyroidism was defined as stable when no progression to ophthalmopathy occurred over 18 months of follow-up. Hyperthyroidism patients were newly diagnosed, had a disease duration of under 2 months, and were aged 18 to 65 years. Patients with uncontrolled infections, other autoimmune diseases, pregnancy or lactation were excluded. Clinical symptoms, serum thyroxine and TRAb, thyroid ultrasound, and orbital computed tomography formed the basis for the diagnoses. Ficoll-Paque density gradient centrifugation was used to isolate PBMCs from 8.5 to 10 ml of fresh peripheral blood. Trizol reagent was used to extract total RNA, and RNA quality was then checked on an Agilent 2100 Bioanalyzer. Reading the germline V gene gives CDR1 SGHRS and CDR2 YFSETQ. The V and J ends are trimmed by 2 bases and 0 bases, leaving 12 bases between them. The cysteine opens and the phenylalanine closes a CDR3 of 15 amino acids. Only CDR3 DNA is held: 45 bases, read in frame from base 1.

The sequenced sample consisted of blood. This TCR was recovered from a woman between 35 and 50 years old with Graves' hyperthyroidism. Recombination linked TRBV5-1 to TRBJ2-7; the D segment could be TRBD2, given 5 matching bases. The CDR3 in this case is CASSFEGLSSYEQYF. The DNA sequence is given as TGCGCCAGCAGCTTCGAGGGCCTAAGCTCCTACGAGCAGTACTTC. Reference TRBV5-1 and TRBJ2-7 genes cover what lies past the CDR3, so the full variable domain is KAGVTQTPRYLIKTRGQQVTLSCSPISGHRSVSWYQQTPGQGLQFLFEYFSETQRNKGNFPGRFSGRQFSNSRSEMNVSTLELGDSALYLCASSFEGLSSYEQYFGPGTRLTVT.